The 2 T cell receptor beta chains below come from one sample, sequenced in a study of shared clonotypes between healthy human individuals. Libraries were prepared by immunoSEQ multiplex PCR; TCRdb keeps only in-frame clonotypes and omits some of them. Of 2 million to 2.5 million clones in the sample, 90% to 97% were seen once. Sequencing was done on a sample of naive CD4+ T cells sorted from blood. Subset reported: CD45RA+ positively selected. These receptors all come from a man between 18 and 29 years old in good health.

The J gene is TRBJ2-7, the V gene TRBV2; D not certain. CDR1 and CDR2 (germline): SNHLY, FYNNEI. V was pared by 5 bases and J by 3 bases, with 20 bases between. The length of the CDR3 is 16 residues. CDR3 DNA: TGTGCCAGCAGTCAGCTGAAAGGACGGGCCCTCTACGAGCAGTACTTC. Encoded protein: CASSQLKGRALYEQYF.

The gene calls are TRBV9 and TRBJ2-7; D remains unclear. V was clipped by 4 bases and J by 1 base, with 12 bases between them. CDR1 and CDR2 (germline): SGDLS, YYNGEE. CDR3 length: 14 amino acids. The CDR3 coding sequence is TGTGCCAGCAGCCCCCGGTCCGATTCCTACGAGCAGTACTTC. Amino acid sequence: CASSPRSDSYEQYF.